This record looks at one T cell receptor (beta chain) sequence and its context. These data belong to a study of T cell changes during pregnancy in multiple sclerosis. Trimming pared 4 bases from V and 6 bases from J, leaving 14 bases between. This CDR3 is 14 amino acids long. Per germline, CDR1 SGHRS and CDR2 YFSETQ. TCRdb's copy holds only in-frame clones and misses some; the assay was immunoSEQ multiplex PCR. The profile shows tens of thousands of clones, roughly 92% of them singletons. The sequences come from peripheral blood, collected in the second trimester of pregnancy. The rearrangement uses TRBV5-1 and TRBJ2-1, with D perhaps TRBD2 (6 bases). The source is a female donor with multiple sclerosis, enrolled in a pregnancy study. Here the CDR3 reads CASSLGGMSNEQFF. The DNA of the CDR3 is TGCGCCAGCAGCCTCGGGGGTATGAGCAATGAGCAGTTCTTC.